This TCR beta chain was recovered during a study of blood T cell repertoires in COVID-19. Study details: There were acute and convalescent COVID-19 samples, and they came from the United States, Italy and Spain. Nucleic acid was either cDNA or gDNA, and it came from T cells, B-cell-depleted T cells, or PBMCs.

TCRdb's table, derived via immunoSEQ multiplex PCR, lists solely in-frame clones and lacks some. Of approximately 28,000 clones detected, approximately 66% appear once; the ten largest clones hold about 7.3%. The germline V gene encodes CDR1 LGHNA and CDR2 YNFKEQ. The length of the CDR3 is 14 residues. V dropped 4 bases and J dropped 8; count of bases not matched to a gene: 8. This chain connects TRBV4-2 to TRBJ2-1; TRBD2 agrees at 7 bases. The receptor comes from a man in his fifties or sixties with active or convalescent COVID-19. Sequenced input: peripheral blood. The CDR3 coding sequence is TGTGCCAGCAGCCCCTCCGGCGGGAGAGATGAGCAGTTCTTC. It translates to CASSPSGGRDEQFF.